A single T cell receptor (beta chain) is shown here with its context. Its antigen remains unidentified. This sample is drawn from a study of Ad26.COV2.S vaccination and SARS-CoV-2 variants. On the study more broadly: Ad26.COV2.S was injected intramuscularly once or twice, 56 days apart.

Described treatment: around 19 received Ad26.COV2.S at low or high dose, single or two shots; 5 received placebo; per-sample allocation not given. Sampling was done on day 63 after the first vaccine or placebo injection. In Boston, the donor was an adult between 18-55 years of age. General study points: Substantial breadth was reportedly displayed by spike-specific CD8+ and CD4+ T cell responses after vaccination. Total T cell responses, in the TCR breadth and depth analyses, may have been underestimated.

This CDR3 spans 12 amino acids. CDR1 is MNHEY and CDR2 is SVGAGI in the germline V gene. The V gene end was trimmed by 6 bases and the J gene end by 10 bases; junction bases not matched to a gene: 8. Sequenced by immunoSEQ multiplex PCR; TCRdb stores in-frame clones only, minus some. The table records 380,000 or so clones, roughly 90% of them present only once. The rearrangement joins TRBV6-5 to TRBJ1-1; 7 bases fit TRBD1. The specimen was peripheral blood, collected in a trial of Ad26.COV2.S vaccine versus placebo. The receptor comes from a person between 18 and 65 years old who received the Ad26.COV2.S COVID-19 vaccine or a placebo. The CDR3 sequence is CASRPGTARAFF. The CDR3 DNA sequence: TGTGCCAGCAGGCCCGGGACAGCTCGAGCTTTCTTT.